These 15 T cell receptor beta chains came from one sample sequenced in a study of T cells expressing NK-cell markers. TCRdb re-called the 5' RACE reads; every CDR3 protein appears as one record, without DNA. This sample's clone table lists about 460,000 distinct CDR3 sequences. The specimen was blood T cells: a sorted CD56 or NKG2C T cell subset, CD4+ or CD8+ T cells, or bulk PBMC T cells (not recorded which). These receptors all stem from a woman in her 50s in good health.

The rearrangement links TRBV5-1 to TRBJ2-1; with no DNA, the TCRdb D assignment of TRBD2 cannot be verified. This CDR3 has 15 amino acids. Germline V gives CDR1 SGHRS, CDR2 YFSETQ. CDR3: CASSRAPERDNEQFF.

V and J are TRBV5-1 and TRBJ2-1; the D call of TRBD2 rests on TCRdb alone, since no DNA is present to check it. The germline gives CDR1 SGHRS, CDR2 YFSETQ. This CDR3 region has 17 residues. CDR3 in amino acids: CASSLVGGSLTYNEQFF. The full variable domain, rest sourced from reference TRBV5-1 and TRBJ2-1, is KAGVTQTPRYLIKTRGQQVTLSCSPISGHRSVSWYQQTPGQGLQFLFEYFSETQRNKGNFPGRFSGRQFSNSRSEMNVSTLELGDSALYLCASSLVGGSLTYNEQFFGPGTRLTVL.

The chain uses TRBV6-2 or TRBV6-3 and TRBJ2-3; no DNA is available, so the TRBD2 call from TCRdb remains unchecked. Per germline, CDR1 MNHEY and CDR2 SVGEGT. This CDR3 comprises 17 residues. This CDR3 is CASSLPIGTPSTDTQYF.

The chain combines TRBV2 with TRBJ2-3; checking the TCRdb D call of TRBD2 is not possible without DNA. In germline, CDR1 is SNHLY, CDR2 FYNNEI. The CDR3 has 16 residues. The CDR3 loop is CASSEFGASGTDTQYF.

The genes are TRBV12-3 or TRBV12-4 and TRBJ1-1. This CDR3 region has 14 residues. CDR3 region: CASSSWGGSDEAFF.

The chain employs TRBV6-5 and TRBJ2-3. Germline CDR1 is MNHEY and CDR2 is SVGAGI. The CDR3 is 13 residues long. The CDR3: CASNKDGTDTQYF.

This chain uses TRBV21-1 with TRBJ2-1; TCRdb picks TRBD1, but there is no DNA to check that call. TRBV21-1 is a known pseudogene. The CDR3 runs to 11 residues. CDR3: CASLGSHEQFF.

V gene TRBV6-1 combines with J gene TRBJ2-5; TCRdb returns TRBD1, unconfirmable since there is no DNA. CDR1 is MNHNS, CDR2 SASEGT, per germline. The CDR3 has 14 residues. This chain's CDR3 is CASSSLGTGETQYF.

This sequence joins TRBV7-2 and TRBJ2-5; no DNA is available, so the TRBD2 call from TCRdb remains unchecked. The CDR3 spans 15 residues. Germline loops: CDR1 SGHTA, CDR2 FQGNSA. The CDR3 is CASSLVVAAQETQYF.

The chain combines TRBV6-2 or TRBV6-3 with TRBJ2-1; with no DNA, the TCRdb D assignment of TRBD2 cannot be verified. Germline lookup yields CDR1 MNHEY and CDR2 SVGEGT. The CDR3 loop spans 18 amino acids. The CDR3 spells CASSYGTSGSHPYNEQFF.

The rearrangement links TRBV27 to TRBJ2-5; TCRdb selects TRBD2, and the lack of DNA leaves this call unchecked. From germline, CDR1 is MNHEY and CDR2 SMNVEV (reference sequence). The CDR3 extends over 14 amino acids. CDR3 sequence: CASSSTSGKGTQYF.

The chain has TRBV5-1 and TRBJ1-6; without DNA, the TCRdb call of TRBD1 cannot be checked. The CDR3 length is 17 residues. Per the germline V gene, CDR1 is SGHRS and CDR2 is YFSETQ. This CDR3 is CASSLDLPGRPNSPLHF.

The J gene is TRBJ2-2, the V gene TRBV5-1; TCRdb's D call, TRBD1, is unchecked because there is no DNA. This CDR3 contains 14 residues. Germline lookup yields CDR1 SGHRS and CDR2 YFSETQ. CDR3 region: CASSPQTETGELFF.

This rearrangement joins TRBV11-2 to TRBJ2-5. CDR1 SGHAT and CDR2 FQNNGV come from the germline V gene. The CDR3 runs 13 residues. The CDR3 loop is CASSFRQQETQYF.

The chain is built from TRBV9 and TRBJ2-2; TCRdb's D call, TRBD1, is unchecked because there is no DNA. The CDR3 spans 13 residues. The germline gives CDR1 SGDLS, CDR2 YYNGEE. The CDR3 here is CATGAANTGELFF.